This T cell receptor beta chain was obtained from a study of blood T cell repertoires in COVID-19. Assay: immunoSEQ multiplex PCR; the TCRdb copy retains only in-frame clones and omits some. The sample contains 60,000 to 90,000 clones, around 74% of which appear only once. The CDR3 is 14 amino acids. Germline CDR1 is SGHTA and CDR2 is FQGNSA. V lost 2 bases, J lost 5 bases, and 12 bases lay in between. Sequencing was carried out using peripheral blood. The sequence was obtained from a human donor with acute or convalescent COVID-19. The donor label of this sample is uncertain. The V gene is TRBV7-2, the J gene TRBJ2-5, with a possible D match to TRBD2 (6 bases). This CDR3 reads CASSLRGSGETQYF. For the CDR3, the DNA is TGTGCCAGCAGCTTACGGGGGAGTGGGGAGACCCAGTACTTC. The full variable domain, with the rest looked up from reference TRBV7-2 and TRBJ2-5, is GAGVSQSPSNKVTEKGKDVELRCDPISGHTALYWYRQSLGQGLEFLIYFQGNSAPDKSGLPSDRFSAERTGGSVSTLTIQRTQQEDSAVYLCASSLRGSGETQYFGPGTRLLVL.